These T cell receptor beta chains were read from a single sample in a study of blood T cell repertoires in COVID-19. Profiled with immunoSEQ multiplex PCR; TCRdb holds only in-frame clones, not every one. This sample has about 48,000 clones, with 60% to 80% found just once. Sample: peripheral blood. The receptors originated from a human donor with active or convalescent COVID-19. The donor label of this sample is uncertain. Both conserved end residues are part of each CDR3. D genes are given only for firm matches. Only some rows state a clone size, as once, few, many or a class for expanded clones.

V gene: TRBV24-1
clone size: .
J gene: TRBJ2-6
D gene: TRBD1
CDR3 DNA: TGTGCCACCAGTGATTTGAAGGGACAGGGTGGGATTGGTGGGGCCAACGTCCTGACTTTC
CDR3 protein: CATSDLKGQGGIGGANVLTF

V gene: TRBV24-1
clone size: .
J gene: TRBJ2-7
D gene: TRBD2
CDR3 DNA: TGTGCCACCAGGAGACTAGCGTCTAACTACGAGCAGTACTTC
CDR3 protein: CATRRLASNYEQYF

V gene: TRBV29-1
clone size: .
J gene: TRBJ1-1
D gene: TRBD1
CDR3 DNA: TGCAGCGGGGGCCGGACAGGGGAAAAGGCTGAAGCTTTCTTT
CDR3 protein: CSGGRTGEKAEAFF

V gene: TRBV18
clone size: .
J gene: TRBJ2-2
D gene: .
CDR3 DNA: TGTGCCAGCTCACCTCAGACAGAGAGCACCGGGGAGCTGTTTTTT
CDR3 protein: CASSPQTESTGELFF

V gene: TRBV12-2
clone size: .
J gene: TRBJ1-5
D gene: .
CDR3 DNA: TGTGCAAGTCGAACTTTTACGGGACACGGACGTTATAGCAATCAGCCCCAGCATTTT
CDR3 protein: CASRTFTGHGRYSNQPQHF

V gene: TRBV5-1
clone size: .
J gene: TRBJ2-6
D gene: TRBD1
CDR3 DNA: TGCGCCAGCAGGAGTTTCCCGGGACAGGGGATGGCTGGGGCCAACGTCCTGACTTTC
CDR3 protein: CASRSFPGQGMAGANVLTF

V gene: TRBV6-2/TRBV6-3
clone size: .
J gene: TRBJ2-3
D gene: TRBD2
CDR3 DNA: TGTGCCAGCAGTTTACGACTAGCGGGAGGGGCAGATACGCAGTATTTT
CDR3 protein: CASSLRLAGGADTQYF

V gene: TRBV7-9
clone size: .
J gene: TRBJ2-7
D gene: .
CDR3 DNA: TGTGCCAGCAGCTTACGGCAGGGTAGCTACGAGCAGTACTTC
CDR3 protein: CASSLRQGSYEQYF

V gene: TRBV9
clone size: .
J gene: TRBJ1-2
D gene: .
CDR3 DNA: TGTGCCAGCGATAGGGGTGGGACTAACTATGGCTACACCTTC
CDR3 protein: CASDRGGTNYGYTF

V gene: TRBV10-3
clone size: .
J gene: TRBJ1-1
D gene: .
CDR3 DNA: TGTGCCATCAGCGTACAGAGCATGAACACTGAAGCTTTCTTT
CDR3 protein: CAISVQSMNTEAFF

V gene: TRBV6-2/TRBV6-3
clone size: .
J gene: TRBJ1-2
D gene: .
CDR3 DNA: TGTGCCAGCAGTTACTCGAGTAGGACTCCGATTTATGGCTACACCTTC
CDR3 protein: CASSYSSRTPIYGYTF

V gene: TRBV19
clone size: .
J gene: TRBJ2-5
D gene: TRBD1
CDR3 DNA: TGTGCCAGTGATCCGGGACAGGGTCGTCAAGAGACCCAGTACTTC
CDR3 protein: CASDPGQGRQETQYF

V gene: TRBV6-2/TRBV6-3
clone size: .
J gene: TRBJ2-7
D gene: TRBD2
CDR3 DNA: TGTGCCAGCAGTTCCCTAGGACTAGGAACTTACGAGCAGTACTTC
CDR3 protein: CASSSLGLGTYEQYF

V gene: TRBV10-3
clone size: .
J gene: TRBJ2-3
D gene: .
CDR3 DNA: TGTGCCATCAGCCAGCGGGGCACAGATACGCAGTATTTT
CDR3 protein: CAISQRGTDTQYF

V gene: TRBV24-1
clone size: once
J gene: TRBJ2-7
D gene: .
CDR3 DNA: TGTGCCACCAGTGATCTCAGGGCCCCCTACGAGCAGTACTTC
CDR3 protein: CATSDLRAPYEQYF

V gene: TRBV19
clone size: .
J gene: TRBJ1-2
D gene: TRBD1
CDR3 DNA: TGTGCCAGTAGTGTGTGGACAGGAGTCTATGGCTACACCTTC
CDR3 protein: CASSVWTGVYGYTF

V gene: TRBV3-1/TRBV3-2
clone size: .
J gene: TRBJ2-7
D gene: TRBD1
CDR3 DNA: TGTGCCAGCAGCGTCACAGGGGCCTACGAGCAGTACTTC
CDR3 protein: CASSVTGAYEQYF

V gene: TRBV14
clone size: .
J gene: TRBJ2-3
D gene: .
CDR3 DNA: TGTGCCAGCAGCCAAGATCGAGGAGGGCCACCTCGGTCTAGCACAGATACGCAGTATTTT
CDR3 protein: CASSQDRGGPPRSSTDTQYF

V gene: TRBV10-2
clone size: .
J gene: TRBJ2-3
D gene: TRBD2
CDR3 DNA: TGCGCCAGCAGACTAGCGGGGAGCACAGATACGCAGTATTTT
CDR3 protein: CASRLAGSTDTQYF

V gene: TRBV7-7
clone size: .
J gene: TRBJ2-5
D gene: .
CDR3 DNA: TGTGCTAGCAGCTTAGAAAGCTTCGGGGGAGAGACCCAGTACTTC
CDR3 protein: CASSLESFGGETQYF

V gene: TRBV15
clone size: few
J gene: TRBJ1-1
D gene: TRBD1
CDR3 DNA: TGTGCCACCAGCAGGAACAGGGGATCGAACACTGAAGCTTTCTTT
CDR3 protein: CATSRNRGSNTEAFF

V gene: TRBV11-2
clone size: .
J gene: TRBJ1-2
D gene: .
CDR3 DNA: TGTGCCAGCAGCCAAGTTGAGAACTATGGCTACACCTTC
CDR3 protein: CASSQVENYGYTF

V gene: TRBV12-5
clone size: .
J gene: TRBJ2-3
D gene: .
CDR3 DNA: TGTGCTAGTGGTCGGGATTCTAGCACAGATACGCAGTATTTT
CDR3 protein: CASGRDSSTDTQYF

V gene: TRBV5-4
clone size: .
J gene: TRBJ1-2
D gene: .
CDR3 DNA: TGTGCCAGCAGCGGCGGGACTTATGGCTACACCTTC
CDR3 protein: CASSGGTYGYTF

V gene: TRBV6-4
clone size: .
J gene: TRBJ1-1
D gene: .
CDR3 DNA: TGTGCCAGCAGCGATACAATGAACACTGAAGCTTTCTTT
CDR3 protein: CASSDTMNTEAFF

V gene: TRBV28
clone size: .
J gene: TRBJ2-7
D gene: TRBD2
CDR3 DNA: TGTGCCAGCAGTTTACCTCAAGCGGGGGGAGGTCGGGAGCAGTACTTC
CDR3 protein: CASSLPQAGGGREQYF

V gene: TRBV11-2
clone size: .
J gene: TRBJ2-6
D gene: .
CDR3 DNA: TGTGCCAGCAGCCCCGACAGGTACTCTGGGGCCAACGTCCTGACTTTC
CDR3 protein: CASSPDRYSGANVLTF

V gene: TRBV4-1
clone size: .
J gene: TRBJ2-7
D gene: TRBD2
CDR3 DNA: TGCGCCAGCAGCCAAGAGGGTTACCTAGCGGGAGAGCAGTACTTC
CDR3 protein: CASSQEGYLAGEQYF

V gene: TRBV5-1
clone size: .
J gene: TRBJ2-7
D gene: .
CDR3 DNA: TGCGCCAGCCGAACGGGACAAAACTACGAGCAGTACTTC
CDR3 protein: CASRTGQNYEQYF

V gene: TRBV19
clone size: .
J gene: TRBJ2-5
D gene: TRBD2
CDR3 DNA: TGTGCCAGTAGTATATCCCGAGCGGGAGTAAAAACCCAGTACTTC
CDR3 protein: CASSISRAGVKTQYF

V gene: TRBV11-2
clone size: few
J gene: TRBJ1-6
D gene: .
CDR3 DNA: TGTGCCAGCAGCCCACGGTCCGGGGGGAGCTCCTATAATTCACCCCTCCACTTT
CDR3 protein: CASSPRSGGSSYNSPLHF

V gene: TRBV15
clone size: .
J gene: TRBJ2-7
D gene: TRBD2
CDR3 DNA: TGTGCCACCAGCACCAGACTAGCGGGAAGGAGCGAGCAGTACTTC
CDR3 protein: CATSTRLAGRSEQYF

V gene: TRBV5-1
clone size: .
J gene: TRBJ2-3
D gene: TRBD2
CDR3 DNA: TGCGCCAGCAGCGGGACTAGCGGGAGAGGGGAAGATACGCAGTATTTT
CDR3 protein: CASSGTSGRGEDTQYF

V gene: TRBV5-1
clone size: .
J gene: TRBJ2-3
D gene: TRBD1
CDR3 DNA: TGCGCCAGCAGCTTAGGACAGGGATTGACAGATACGCAGTATTTT
CDR3 protein: CASSLGQGLTDTQYF

V gene: TRBV4-1
clone size: .
J gene: TRBJ2-7
D gene: .
CDR3 DNA: TGCGCCAGCAGCCAAGAAAGACTACCAACCTACGAGCAGTACTTC
CDR3 protein: CASSQERLPTYEQYF

V gene: TRBV6-5
clone size: .
J gene: TRBJ2-7
D gene: TRBD2
CDR3 DNA: TGTGCCAGCAGACCAAGCGGGAGAAGCTCCTACGAGCAGTACTTC
CDR3 protein: CASRPSGRSSYEQYF

V gene: TRBV19
clone size: .
J gene: TRBJ1-5
D gene: TRBD1
CDR3 DNA: TGTGCCAGTAGTGACAGGGGGGCCTATAGCAATCAGCCCCAGCATTTT
CDR3 protein: CASSDRGAYSNQPQHF

V gene: TRBV12-5
clone size: few
J gene: TRBJ1-3
D gene: TRBD1
CDR3 DNA: TGTGCTTCGGGGACAGCCTCTGGAAACACCATATATTTT
CDR3 protein: CASGTASGNTIYF

V gene: TRBV5-1
clone size: .
J gene: TRBJ2-3
D gene: TRBD2
CDR3 DNA: TGCGCCAGCAGCTTGGTTGCGGGAGGGTTCACAGATACGCAGTATTTT
CDR3 protein: CASSLVAGGFTDTQYF

V gene: TRBV6-2/TRBV6-3
clone size: .
J gene: TRBJ2-7
D gene: TRBD2
CDR3 DNA: TGTGCCAGCAGTGGGGACTACTCCTACGAGCAGTACTTC
CDR3 protein: CASSGDYSYEQYF

V gene: TRBV7-8
clone size: .
J gene: TRBJ2-3
D gene: TRBD2
CDR3 DNA: TGTGCCAGCAGCTTCTACTCTACTAGCGGCACAGATACGCAGTATTTT
CDR3 protein: CASSFYSTSGTDTQYF

V gene: TRBV9
clone size: .
J gene: TRBJ1-2
D gene: .
CDR3 DNA: TGTGCCAGCAGCCCTCCTCGGGGGGCGGGTGGCTACACCTTC
CDR3 protein: CASSPPRGAGGYTF

V gene: TRBV7-3
clone size: .
J gene: TRBJ1-6
D gene: .
CDR3 DNA: TGTGCCAGCAGCTCATCCCGGGACTTACACTTT
CDR3 protein: CASSSSRDLHF

V gene: TRBV28
clone size: few
J gene: TRBJ1-3
D gene: .
CDR3 DNA: TGTGCCAGCAGTCTCCTCGGGGACACCATATATTTT
CDR3 protein: CASSLLGDTIYF

V gene: TRBV11-2
clone size: .
J gene: TRBJ2-1
D gene: TRBD2
CDR3 DNA: TGTGCCAGCAGCTTGTGGACTAGCGGGGAGAATGAGCAGTTCTTC
CDR3 protein: CASSLWTSGENEQFF

V gene: TRBV7-7
clone size: .
J gene: TRBJ2-1
D gene: TRBD2
CDR3 DNA: TGTGCTAGCAGCCGCCAACTAGCGGGAGGGTACAATGAGCAGTTCTTC
CDR3 protein: CASSRQLAGGYNEQFF

V gene: TRBV28
clone size: .
J gene: TRBJ2-7
D gene: .
CDR3 DNA: TGTGCCAGCAGTACAGGGAACCTCTACGAGCAGTACTTC
CDR3 protein: CASSTGNLYEQYF

V gene: TRBV9
clone size: .
J gene: TRBJ2-1
D gene: .
CDR3 DNA: TGTGCCAGCAGCGGCCCCAGGGACTCCTACAATGAGCAGTTCTTC
CDR3 protein: CASSGPRDSYNEQFF

V gene: TRBV19
clone size: .
J gene: TRBJ2-3
D gene: .
CDR3 DNA: TGTGCCAGCCGGGACACAAGCACAGATACGCAGTATTTT
CDR3 protein: CASRDTSTDTQYF

V gene: TRBV2
clone size: once
J gene: TRBJ1-3
D gene: TRBD1
CDR3 DNA: TGTGCCAGCAGCGCGGGACAGGGCTCTGGAAACACCATATATTTT
CDR3 protein: CASSAGQGSGNTIYF